This TCR beta chain is from a study of blood T cell repertoires in COVID-19. The V gene end was trimmed by 2 bases and the J gene end by 0 bases; junction bases not matched to a gene: 7. Germline V gene lookup returns CDR1 KGHSH and CDR2 LQKENI. This CDR3 has 17 amino acids. Sequencing used immunoSEQ multiplex PCR; TCRdb keeps in-frame clones, though not all of them. The sample comprises roughly 220,000 clones, 86% of which are singletons, and around 2.2% rests with the top ten. This clonotype was sampled from a man aged 25-45 years who had recovered from COVID-19. Material for sequencing was peripheral blood. The chain employs TRBV18 and TRBJ1-3; 7 bases match TRBD1. In DNA form, the CDR3 reads TGTGCCAGCTCACCAAGGGACAGTACGGCCTCTGGAAACACCATATATTTT. Translation: CASSPRDSTASGNTIYF.